This T cell receptor beta chain emerged from a study of T cells in women clearing cervical HPV infection. Background on the study: Blood came at first lesion visit for cases, post-clearance for controls.

Sequencing was performed with immunoSEQ multiplex PCR; in TCRdb, only in-frame clones are kept and a portion is missing. The sample includes about 14,000 clones. On this clone itself: The read ends 3 residues before the CDR3 terminus; that terminus is restored from the germline J gene.

Germline-derived CDR1 and CDR2 are DFQATT and SNEGSKA (reference sequence). The V gene end was trimmed by 0 bases and the J gene end by 4 bases; junction bases not matched to a gene: 15. The CDR3 has 17 amino acids. This TCR derives from a woman aged 18-70 years with a cervical HPV16 infection that either progressed to CIN3+ or cleared (not recorded which). This sequence joins TRBV20-1 and TRBJ2-7; TRBD2 aligns across 7 bases. The sample comprised blood buffy coat. CDR3 DNA (partial): TGCAGTGCTAGAGAACTCGGGGGAGGGCCTTGGAATTACGAG. It specifies CSARELGGGPWNYE. The complete CDR3 protein is CSARELGGGPWNYEQYF.